The rows below give T cell receptor beta chains drawn from one sample of a study of blood T cell repertoires in COVID-19. This table comes from immunoSEQ multiplex PCR, and its TCRdb copy is limited to in-frame clones, with some not included. This table has about 160,000 clones, roughly 87% appearing once. The specimen was PBMCs or T cells enriched from blood (not recorded which). The receptors here all came from a woman aged 50 to 60 who had recovered from COVID-19. Both conserved end residues are part of each CDR3. The order of the fields is D gene, J gene, clone size, V gene, CDR3 protein, CDR3 DNA. D genes are given only for firm matches. The size entry is marked missing in some rows and otherwise reads once, few, many or a size class.

d_call: .; j_call: TRBJ1-5; clone_size: .; v_call: TRBV10-1; cdr3_aa: CASSEGTYQPQHF; cdr3_nt: TGCGCCAGCAGTGAGGGGACTTATCAGCCCCAGCATTTT
d_call: TRBD2; j_call: TRBJ2-3; clone_size: .; v_call: TRBV5-1; cdr3_aa: CASSLESGSRRDTQYF; cdr3_nt: TGCGCCAGCAGCTTGGAGAGCGGGAGCCGGAGGGATACGCAGTATTTT
d_call: TRBD2; j_call: TRBJ2-1; clone_size: .; v_call: TRBV3-1/TRBV3-2; cdr3_aa: CASSRGGVKFF; cdr3_nt: TGTGCCAGCAGCCGCGGGGGGGTGAAGTTCTTC
d_call: TRBD2; j_call: TRBJ2-1; clone_size: once; v_call: TRBV29-1; cdr3_aa: CSVGGGRAGSYNEQFF; cdr3_nt: TGCAGCGTTGGCGGCGGGAGGGCGGGTTCCTACAATGAGCAGTTCTTC
d_call: .; j_call: TRBJ1-5; clone_size: .; v_call: TRBV6-5; cdr3_aa: CASGGPQPQHF; cdr3_nt: TGTGCCTCCGGGGGGCCTCAGCCCCAGCATTTT
d_call: TRBD1; j_call: TRBJ2-7; clone_size: .; v_call: TRBV6-5; cdr3_aa: CASRANRGGGYEQYF; cdr3_nt: TGTGCCAGCAGGGCCAACAGGGGTGGGGGCTACGAGCAGTACTTC
d_call: .; j_call: TRBJ1-2; clone_size: once; v_call: TRBV6-5; cdr3_aa: CASRDTTYGYTF; cdr3_nt: TGTGCCAGCAGGGACACCACCTATGGCTACACCTTC
d_call: .; j_call: TRBJ2-2; clone_size: .; v_call: TRBV4-2; cdr3_aa: CASSQGRGGTGELFF; cdr3_nt: TGTGCCAGCAGCCAAGGACGAGGAGGCACCGGGGAGCTGTTTTTT
d_call: TRBD1; j_call: TRBJ2-6; clone_size: .; v_call: TRBV11-2; cdr3_aa: CASSLGGATGAGANVLTF; cdr3_nt: TGTGCCAGCAGCTTAGGAGGGGCTACAGGGGCTGGGGCCAACGTCCTGACTTTC
d_call: .; j_call: TRBJ2-1; clone_size: .; v_call: TRBV11-1; cdr3_aa: CASSLKRSSYNEQFF; cdr3_nt: TGTGCCAGCAGCTTGAAGCGGAGCTCCTACAATGAGCAGTTCTTC
d_call: .; j_call: TRBJ1-1; clone_size: .; v_call: TRBV7-9; cdr3_aa: CASSPTENTEAFF; cdr3_nt: TGTGCCAGCAGCCCGACAGAGAACACTGAAGCTTTCTTT
d_call: .; j_call: TRBJ2-7; clone_size: .; v_call: TRBV3-1/TRBV3-2; cdr3_aa: CASSRDNYYEQYF; cdr3_nt: TGTGCCAGCAGCCGGGACAACTACTACGAGCAGTACTTC
d_call: TRBD2; j_call: TRBJ2-1; clone_size: .; v_call: TRBV27; cdr3_aa: CASRLTSGRGEQFF; cdr3_nt: TGTGCCAGCAGGTTGACTAGCGGGAGAGGTGAGCAGTTCTTC
d_call: .; j_call: TRBJ2-2; clone_size: .; v_call: TRBV10-1; cdr3_aa: CASSEPLPGQGTGELFF; cdr3_nt: TGCGCCAGCAGTGAGCCGTTGCCAGGGCAGGGCACCGGGGAGCTGTTTTTT
d_call: TRBD2; j_call: TRBJ2-5; clone_size: .; v_call: TRBV6-2/TRBV6-3; cdr3_aa: CASSHPLAGVETQYF; cdr3_nt: TGTGCCAGCAGCCATCCACTAGCGGGAGTTGAGACCCAGTACTTC
d_call: .; j_call: TRBJ1-1; clone_size: .; v_call: TRBV2; cdr3_aa: CASRPTGPNTEAFF; cdr3_nt: TGTGCCAGCAGACCTACAGGGCCCAACACTGAAGCTTTCTTT
d_call: .; j_call: TRBJ2-2; clone_size: .; v_call: TRBV12-3/TRBV12-4; cdr3_aa: CASSLQLAGELFF; cdr3_nt: TGTGCCAGCAGTTTACAGTTGGCCGGGGAGCTGTTTTTT
d_call: TRBD2; j_call: TRBJ2-7; clone_size: .; v_call: TRBV14; cdr3_aa: CASSQMGGGSSYEQYF; cdr3_nt: TGTGCCAGCAGCCAAATGGGCGGGGGGAGCTCCTACGAGCAGTACTTC
d_call: .; j_call: TRBJ1-5; clone_size: .; v_call: TRBV28; cdr3_aa: CASSLGGATQPQHF; cdr3_nt: TGTGCCAGCAGTCTAGGGGGGGCCACTCAGCCCCAGCATTTT
d_call: TRBD2; j_call: TRBJ2-3; clone_size: .; v_call: TRBV5-1; cdr3_aa: CASSASGSSDTQYF; cdr3_nt: TGCGCCAGCAGCGCCAGCGGGAGTTCAGATACGCAGTATTTT
d_call: TRBD2; j_call: TRBJ2-7; clone_size: few; v_call: TRBV11-1; cdr3_aa: CASSLLAGIYEQYF; cdr3_nt: TGTGCCAGCAGCTTGCTAGCGGGAATCTACGAGCAGTACTTC
d_call: .; j_call: TRBJ2-7; clone_size: .; v_call: TRBV4-1; cdr3_aa: CASSQELAGVFNEQYF; cdr3_nt: TGCGCCAGCAGCCAAGAGTTAGCAGGGGTATTCAACGAGCAGTACTTC
d_call: .; j_call: TRBJ1-5; clone_size: once; v_call: TRBV15; cdr3_aa: CATSRDRQNNQPQHF; cdr3_nt: TGTGCCACCAGCAGAGATCGACAGAACAATCAGCCCCAGCATTTT
d_call: .; j_call: TRBJ1-1; clone_size: .; v_call: TRBV11-3; cdr3_aa: CASSLSSGGSEAFF; cdr3_nt: TGTGCCAGCAGCCTCTCCTCGGGAGGCAGTGAAGCTTTCTTT
d_call: .; j_call: TRBJ1-3; clone_size: few; v_call: TRBV30; cdr3_aa: CAWGTRGSGNTIYF; cdr3_nt: TGTGCCTGGGGGACGCGGGGCTCTGGAAACACCATATATTTT
d_call: .; j_call: TRBJ1-2; clone_size: .; v_call: TRBV4-2; cdr3_aa: CASSQDRGSADQLSYGYTF; cdr3_nt: TGTGCCAGCAGCCAAGATCGGGGGTCGGCGGATCAACTTTCTTATGGCTACACCTTC
d_call: TRBD2; j_call: TRBJ2-5; clone_size: few; v_call: TRBV12-5; cdr3_aa: CASGLGLAGVAETQYF; cdr3_nt: TGTGCTAGTGGTTTGGGACTAGCGGGAGTTGCGGAGACCCAGTACTTC
d_call: .; j_call: TRBJ1-2; clone_size: .; v_call: TRBV18; cdr3_aa: CASSPASRGVYGGYTF; cdr3_nt: TGTGCCAGCTCACCAGCTTCTCGGGGAGTCTATGGTGGCTACACCTTC